These 22 T cell receptor beta chains came from one sample sequenced in a study of cytomegalovirus exposure and HLA in healthy donors. In the PCR, 60 Vbeta and 13 Jbeta primers were used. Sequenced by immunoSEQ multiplex PCR; TCRdb stores in-frame clones only, minus some. The sample lists over 110,000 clones, roughly 76% occurring once. The sample consisted of PBMCs. These TCRs come from a woman aged 40 to 50 in good health and CMV-seronegative.

The rearrangement links TRBV4-1 to TRBJ2-7; 9 positions match TRBD1. The CDR3 runs 16 residues. Germline values: CDR1 MGHRA, CDR2 YSYEKL. V dropped 4 bases and J dropped 3; count of bases not matched to a gene: 10. The chain's CDR3 is CASSPKMRTGDYEQYF. CDR3 DNA: TGCGCCAGCAGCCCCAAGATGAGGACAGGGGACTACGAGCAGTACTTC.

The chain combines TRBV4-2 with TRBJ2-5; TRBD2 aligns across 11 bases. Per the germline V gene, CDR1 is LGHNA and CDR2 is YNFKEQ. V was pared by 4 bases and J by 2 bases, with 3 bases of the junction left unmatched. The CDR3 spans 15 residues. CDR3 nucleotide sequence: TGTGCCAGCAGCCCAGGGACTAGCGGACAAGAGACCCAGTACTTC. Translated: CASSPGTSGQETQYF.

This chain uses TRBV11-2 with TRBJ2-1; D might be TRBD1 (5 bases). The ends were cut back, 1 base at V and 5 bases at J, with 24 bases in the middle. The CDR3 runs 19 residues. Germline lookup yields CDR1 SGHAT and CDR2 FQNNGV. CDR3 amino acids: CASSLVQRSRVNLDNEQFF. The DNA for the CDR3 is TGTGCCAGCAGCTTAGTCCAACGATCCAGGGTGAACCTCGACAATGAGCAGTTCTTC.

The chain is built from TRBV19 and TRBJ1-6, with TRBD1 matching over 9 bases. With V trimmed by 3 bases and J by 9 bases, 9 bases remained unmatched. The CDR3 is 16 residues long. Per germline, CDR1 LNHDA and CDR2 SQIVND (reference sequence). The CDR3 nucleotides read TGTGCCAGTAGTATGTACGGGGGACAGGGTGCTTCACCCCTCCACTTT. Its protein product is CASSMYGGQGASPLHF.

V usage is TRBV6-5 and J usage is TRBJ2-7; the match to TRBD2 covers 8 bases. V lost 8 bases and J lost 2; bases outside the gene matches: 11. The CDR3 consists of 15 residues. From germline, CDR1 is MNHEY and CDR2 SVGAGI. CDR3 in DNA: TGTGCCAGCCGCGGGGGGCAGGGTAGCACCTACGAGCAGTACGTC. It is translated as CASRGGQGSTYEQYV.

This clone was picked up one time. CDR3 sequence (DNA): TGTGCCAGCAGCTTAAGGGACAAAACAGATACGCAGTATTTT. Protein product: CASSLRDKTDTQYF. The rearrangement uses TRBV7-8 and TRBJ2-3, with D maybe TRBD1 (6 bases). With 2 bases removed from V and 3 bases from J, the gap between germline ends came to 9 bases. Germline V gene lookup returns CDR1 SGHVS and CDR2 FQNEAQ. The CDR3 is 14 residues long. The full variable domain, its missing parts supplied by reference TRBV7-8 and TRBJ2-3, is GAGVSQSPRYKVAKRGQDVALRCDPISGHVSLFWYQQALGQGPEFLTYFQNEAQLDKSGLPSDRFFAERPEGSVSTLKIQRTQQEDSAVYLCASSLRDKTDTQYFGPGTRLTVL.

This chain links TRBV4-3 with TRBJ2-1; 9 bases are shared with TRBD1. Trimming cost V 4 bases and J 5 bases; bases outside gene matches: 3. Germline assignment: CDR1 LGHNA and CDR2 YSLEER. The CDR3 contains 14 residues. CDR3 DNA: TGCGCCAGCAGCCGCCGGACAGGGGACAATGAGCAGTTCTTC. This encodes CASSRRTGDNEQFF.

The CDR3 sequence is CASSRGSDYGYTF. DNA for the CDR3: TGTGCCAGCAGTCGGGGGTCGGACTATGGCTACACCTTC. This sequence joins TRBV28 and TRBJ1-2, with D possibly being TRBD1 (5 bases). Germline values: CDR1 MDHEN, CDR2 SYDVKM. This CDR3 contains 13 residues. Trimming removed 5 bases from V and 3 bases from J, with 10 bases in between.

V is TRBV12-5 and J is TRBJ2-7; TRBD1 is a possible D gene (7 bases). Per the germline V gene, CDR1 is LGHNT and CDR2 is FRNRAP. This CDR3 is built from 16 residues. V lost 7 bases to trimming and J lost 3 bases, with 22 bases between them. The CDR3 sequence: CASDRIQGTPYYEQYV. CDR3 sequence (DNA): TGTGCTAGTGACAGAATACAGGGGACTCCCTACTACGAGCAGTACGTC.

The chain recombines TRBV18 with TRBJ2-4; maybe TRBD2 (6 bases). The CDR3 runs to 22 residues. Germline values: CDR1 KGHSH, CDR2 LQKENI. With 3 bases removed from V and 1 base from J, the gap between germline ends came to 31 bases. The DNA for the CDR3 is TGTGCCAGCTCACCCATTTTTCGGGGACTGGGGGATCACGAGCCGGCCAAAAACATTCAGTACTTC. Protein: CASSPIFRGLGDHEPAKNIQYF.

The rearrangement joins TRBV27 to TRBJ1-2; 11 bases are a match to TRBD1. Germline lookup yields CDR1 MNHEY and CDR2 SMNVEV (reference sequence). The CDR3 runs 14 residues. V was pared by 6 bases and J by 7 bases, with 7 bases of the junction left unmatched. CDR3 protein: CASRNPGQGGGYTF. CDR3 sequence (DNA): TGTGCCAGCAGAAATCCGGGACAGGGGGGTGGCTACACCTTC.

The CDR3 spells CASSVDRSRYYEQYF. As DNA, the CDR3 is TGTGCCAGCAGTGTGGACAGGTCAAGATACTACGAGCAGTACTTC. The chain links TRBV2 to TRBJ2-7; 7 nucleotides agree with TRBD1. This CDR3 spans 15 amino acids. With V trimmed by 4 bases and J by 3 bases, 9 bases remained unmatched. Germline-derived CDR1 and CDR2 are SNHLY and FYNNEI. The full variable domain, with the rest looked up from reference TRBV2 and TRBJ2-7, is EPEVTQTPSHQVTQMGQEVILRCVPISNHLYFYWYRQILGQKVEFLVSFYNNEISEKSEIFDDQFSVERPDGSNFTLKIRSTKLEDSAMYFCASSVDRSRYYEQYFGPGTRLTVT.

V is TRBV7-2 and J is TRBJ1-5; perhaps TRBD1 as D (6 bases). Looked up from germline, CDR1 is SGHTA and CDR2 is FQGNSA. V was pared by 3 bases and J by 3 bases, with 18 bases between. CDR3 length: 17 amino acids. CDR3 DNA: TGTGCCAGCAGCTTTTTCTCCGGGACACTAGACAATCAGCCCCAGCATTTT. The encoded protein is CASSFFSGTLDNQPQHF. Full variable domain (outside the CDR3, taken from reference TRBV7-2 and TRBJ1-5): GAGVSQSPSNKVTEKGKDVELRCDPISGHTALYWYRQSLGQGLEFLIYFQGNSAPDKSGLPSDRFSAERTGGSVSTLTIQRTQQEDSAVYLCASSFFSGTLDNQPQHFGDGTRLSIL.

This rearrangement joins TRBV28 to TRBJ2-2, with D possibly being TRBD1 (6 bases). V shed 6 bases and J shed 2 bases, with 13 bases lying between them. The CDR3 is 15 amino acids. Per germline, CDR1 MDHEN and CDR2 SYDVKM. The CDR3 spells CASSRQARNTGELFF. Written as DNA, the CDR3 is TGTGCCAGCAGCCGACAGGCCCGAAACACCGGGGAGCTGTTTTTT.

The chain carries TRBV2 and TRBJ2-3, with 10 bases fitting TRBD2. CDR1 is SNHLY, CDR2 FYNNEI, per germline. V was pared by 5 bases and J by 2 bases, with 13 bases of the junction left unmatched. The CDR3 extends over 18 amino acids. The CDR3, as DNA: TGTGCCAGCAGTACTCCGATAGCGGGGGGTCTTCTCACAGATACGCAGTATTTT. This codes for CASSTPIAGGLLTDTQYF.

The rearrangement joins TRBV10-1 to TRBJ1-3; 7 bases line up with TRBD1. The CDR3 is 15 amino acids. Per the germline V gene, CDR1 is WNHNN and CDR2 is SYGVQD (reference sequence). Losses at the gene ends were 4 bases for V and 1 base for J; bases not matched to a gene: 4. The CDR3 region has the DNA TGCGCCAGCAGTGCAGGGGGTTCGTCTGGAAACACCATATATTTT. Translated: CASSAGGSSGNTIYF.

As regards this clone: The same CDR3 arises from other DNA sequences in this sample as well. This sequence joins TRBV7-9 and TRBJ1-6; D may be TRBD1 (5 bases). The CDR3 loop spans 13 amino acids. Trimming took off 1 base at V and 10 bases at J, with 8 bases between the two ends. Looked up from germline, CDR1 is SEHNR and CDR2 is FQNEAQ (reference sequence). The CDR3 reads CASSLGQGSPLHF. The CDR3 nucleotides read TGTGCCAGCAGCTTAGGTCAGGGATCACCCCTCCACTTT.

This chain connects TRBV19 to TRBJ1-1; D may be TRBD1 (5 bases). CDR3 length equals 13 residues. Germline V gene sequence: CDR1 LNHDA, CDR2 SQIVND (reference sequence). V shed 5 bases and J shed 1 base, with 8 bases lying between them. CDR3 region: CASSLTENTEAFF. CDR3 DNA sequence: TGTGCCAGTAGTTTGACAGAGAACACTGAAGCTTTCTTT.

The DNA of the CDR3 is TGCAGCGGGGGACAGGGGTACAATGAGCAGTTCTTC. It codes for CSGGQGYNEQFF. The chain recombines TRBV29-1 with TRBJ2-1, with TRBD1 matching over 10 bases. Trimming removed 7 bases from V and 4 bases from J; junction bases left unmatched: 1. CDR3 length: 12 amino acids. CDR1 is SQVTM and CDR2 is ANQGSEA in the germline V gene.

The chain combines TRBV5-6 with TRBJ1-2; no definite D call. The germline V gene has CDR1 SGHDT and CDR2 YYEEEE. V was pared by 0 bases and J by 4 bases, with 13 bases between. The CDR3 sequence is 15 residues long. The CDR3 reads CASSLATNLVYGYTF. CDR3 in DNA: TGTGCCAGCAGCTTGGCGACAAATTTAGTCTATGGCTACACCTTC.

A few counts support this clone. This chain joins TRBV9 and TRBJ2-7, with 8 bases aligning to TRBD2. The CDR3 contains 13 residues. Trimming cost V 3 bases and J 6 bases; bases outside gene matches: 5. Germline V gene data show CDR1 as SGDLS and CDR2 as YYNGEE. CDR3 DNA: TGTGCCAGCAGCGAAGGCGGGGGGCTCGAGCAGTACTTC. As protein: CASSEGGGLEQYF.

This chain links TRBV23-1 with TRBJ2-1; a weak D match, TRBD2 (6 bases). TRBV23-1 is filed as an ORF, its function uncertain. The CDR3 extends over 14 amino acids. V lost 3 bases to trimming and J lost 4 bases, with 10 bases between them. CDR3 in DNA: TGCGCCAGCAGTCAGACGGGAGCTTACAATGAGCAGTTCTTC. This translates into CASSQTGAYNEQFF.